This paragraph reports one T cell receptor (beta chain). Its specificity is not known. This sample is drawn from a study of vaccination and CD4 T cells after COVID-19. The treatment here: roughly 11-day PBMC culture with coronavirus spike peptide pools or control peptides (ViraFEST assay). The ends lost 5 bases at V and 5 bases at J; junction bases unmatched: 10. Germline CDR1 is DFQATT and CDR2 is SNEGSKA (reference sequence). The CDR3 loop spans 15 amino acids. Cultured CD4+ T cells had their DNA profiled by the Oncomine TCR Beta short-read assay. Via MiXCR, TCRdb re-called the PCR reads, giving one row per CDR3 protein. The sample lists more than 20,000 distinct CDR3 sequences, roughly 52% occurring once.

Sequenced here: CD4+ T cells from blood, cultured in vitro, sampled before SARS-CoV-2 vaccination. The rearrangement links TRBV20-1 to TRBJ2-2; 8 positions agree with TRBD2. This receptor was obtained from a human donor who received a COVID-19 vaccine. The DNA for the CDR3 is TGCAGTGCTCCTCCCGGGGGGGGCCGAACCGGGGAGCTGTTTTTT. Translating gives CSAPPGGGRTGELFF.